This is a list of T cell receptor beta chains from one sample in a study of T-cell reconstitution after alpha-beta-depleted transplantation in children. One entry per CDR3 protein results from TCRdb running MiXCR on the PCR reads. The profile shows 500,000 to 600,000 distinct CDR3 sequences, around 18% of them singletons. The sequencing here drew on PBMCs from the stem cell graft donor, taken from the stem cell graft. These receptors all stem from a human donor who donated a stem cell graft to a child with acute lymphoblastic leukemia. Each CDR3 is given with its conserved first and last residue.

>TRBV5-1|TRBJ1-3
CASSLRQDGNTIYF
>TRBV4-2|TRBJ1-1
CASSPGSAEAFF
>TRBV7-9|TRBJ1-1
CASSITGGEAFF
>TRBV10-1|TRBJ2-7
CASSEFPDRAGYEQYF
>TRBV20-1|TRBJ2-7
CSAQTSTSTWEQYF
>TRBV5-1|TRBJ2-7
CASSLWGQTFYEQYF
>TRBV24-1|TRBJ2-3
CATSATFGAGGLPAQDTQYF
>TRBV4-1|TRBJ1-1
CASSPRRSSEAFF
>TRBV14|TRBJ2-1
CASSPAGTRTNEQFF
>TRBV9|TRBJ2-3
CASSPGVAGSTDTQYF
>TRBV20-1|TRBJ1-2
CSAAGTAGTAENYGYTF
>TRBV3-1|TRBJ2-1
CASSPILAGAGEQFF
>TRBV6-5|TRBJ2-3
CASSYGDRGPDTQYF
>TRBV6-1|TRBJ1-1
CASSIGNRNTEAFF
>TRBV5-1|TRBJ2-2
CASSLELAEATGELFF
>TRBV20-1|TRBJ2-1
CSARDDSRLAWGSYNEQFF
>TRBV7-9|TRBJ2-1
CASSLLPGEGYNEQFF
>TRBV24-1|TRBJ2-3
CATSAATSGRETDTQYF
>TRBV3-1|TRBJ2-7
CACSREERQYF
>TRBV6-6|TRBJ1-1
CASRSQGNTEAFF
>TRBV7-3|TRBJ1-1
CASSLTVHTEAFF
>TRBV11-1|TRBJ1-3
CASQEGYRGSYAGNTIYF
>TRBV20-1|TRBJ1-5
CSASDRAVGPQHF
>TRBV18|TRBJ2-7
CASSPGSTSYEQYF
>TRBV9|TRBJ2-5
CASSVSRTPEQGTQYF
>TRBV11-1|TRBJ2-7
CASSFSRKARRHEQYF
>TRBV29-1|TRBJ2-7
CSVEPHTSGRTYEQYF
>TRBV27|TRBJ2-5
CASRGGLAAQETQYF
>TRBV9|TRBJ2-1
CASSVAGSYNEQFF
>TRBV6-5|TRBJ1-2
CASSYMAPRSGYTF
>TRBV21-1|TRBJ2-7
CASRKGQVPYEQYF
>TRBV5-1|TRBJ2-1
CASSGREGVRNEQFF
>TRBV29-1|TRBJ2-1
CSVGGTSAYNEQFF
>TRBV6-1|TRBJ2-1
CASSFPGTANEQFF
>TRBV5-1|TRBJ2-5
CASSLDRLWQDETQYF
>TRBV12-3/TRBV12-4|TRBJ2-7
CASSSRRGIVNEQYF
>TRBV4-1|TRBJ2-7
CASSQAHSDSYEQYF
>TRBV12-3/TRBV12-4|TRBJ2-7
CASSPQRAGEQYF
>TRBV9|TRBJ2-1
CASSTQGAGNEQFF
>TRBV7-9|TRBJ2-2
CASSSNPGTAYTGELFF
>TRBV10-3|TRBJ2-7
CAISDSGSSYEQYF
>TRBV20-1|TRBJ1-1
CSARIDGDTEAFF
>TRBV12-3/TRBV12-4|TRBJ1-1
CASSLRGPFEAFF
>TRBV2|TRBJ2-7
CASSVQSPDEQYF
>TRBV19|TRBJ2-7
CASSKMTGLYEQYF
>TRBV12-3/TRBV12-4|TRBJ1-5
CASSRQGNSNQPQHF
>TRBV7-9|TRBJ2-1
CASSLEPRLAGPNEQFF
>TRBV20-1|TRBJ2-5
CSAGPLEWETQYF
>TRBV10-3|TRBJ1-1
CAISGRGEAFF
>TRBV13|TRBJ2-1
CASSSAPGWGIYNEQFF
>TRBV20-1|TRBJ1-4
CSAGQAATNEKLFF
>TRBV4-1|TRBJ1-1
CASSLTGQGVTEAFF
>TRBV5-1|TRBJ1-3
CASSLEGRTSGNTIYF
>TRBV5-1|TRBJ2-3
CASSSQPDITDTQYF
>TRBV7-2|TRBJ2-3
CASSFGGLDTQYF
>TRBV12-3/TRBV12-4|TRBJ2-1
CASSLSPPLVGGRSTEQFF
>TRBV30|TRBJ2-2
CAWSVFLETGELFF
>TRBV7-8|TRBJ2-7
CASSLTSGIDF
>TRBV2|TRBJ2-1
CATLPGQGGNEQFF